This TCR beta chain was obtained from a study of OX40 agonist ivuxolimab in advanced cancers. Overall study context: Prior anti-PD-1, anti-PD-L1 or anti-CTLA-4 therapy was allowed; 40% had some. Findings of the study overall: CD4+ and CD8+ blood T cells expanded clonally by week 6 at 0.1 to 3.0 mg/kg. Nonresponders included some who also had low normalized T-cell clonal expansion.

With respect to this clone: Its antigen remains unknown.

TCRdb's table, derived via immunoSEQ multiplex PCR, lists solely in-frame clones and lacks some. The data contain 95,000 or so clones, about 92% of them singletons. The sample was CD4+ or CD8+ T cells sorted from blood, taken in a trial of the OX40 agonist ivuxolimab. This receptor was taken from an adult with an advanced solid tumor such as melanoma, head and neck, liver or kidney cancer.

CDR3: CASSAPSGSRETQYF. The CDR3 nucleotides are TGTGCCAGCAGTGCTCCTAGCGGGAGCCGGGAGACCCAGTACTTC. The rearrangement uses TRBV6-1 and TRBJ2-5, with 10 bases matching TRBD2. The CDR3 is 15 residues long. The trim removed 4 bases at V and 5 bases at J, leaving 7 bases unmatched. Germline assignment: CDR1 MNHNS and CDR2 SASEGT.